This T cell receptor (beta chain) derives from a study of CD8 T cells in ankylosing spondylitis. Study-level results: Enrichment of disease-linked clones was reportedly significant in matched ankylosing spondylitis synovial fluid. A subset of motif variants has previously been described in the synovial fluid and blood of reactive arthritis.

This clonotype has ten or more counts. Its antigen is currently unknown. Using quantitative 5'-RACE with molecular barcodes, the authors made TCR beta libraries. TCRdb reprocessed the 5' RACE reads via MiXCR and lists one record per CDR3 protein. The repertoire has around 330,000 distinct CDR3 sequences, around a tenth of them found once; the top ten carry 8% to 9.5%. Sequenced sample: blood, either unsorted or a sorted T cell fraction (not recorded which). The sequence came from a female donor with ankylosing spondylitis or in good health (not recorded which).

This CDR3 reads CSATDVDQPQHF. CDR3 nucleotide sequence: TGCAGTGCAACAGACGTTGATCAGCCCCAGCATTTT. The rearrangement uses TRBV20-1 and TRBJ1-5; D gene uncertain. Trimming stripped 6 bases from V and 5 bases from J, with 11 bases between. CDR1 is DFQATT, CDR2 SNEGSKA, per germline (reference sequence). This CDR3 spans 12 amino acids.